This T cell receptor beta chain was recorded in a study of T cells after posttransplantation cyclophosphamide. Findings and limits, study-wide: Recipient CMV seropositivity and CMV reactivation strongly tracked TRB clonality. Later post-transplant blood repertoires were often dominated by donor CD8+ memory clones. Blood and skin or GI T cell repertoires showed limited TRB overlap.

Trimming at V came to 5 bases and at J to 2 bases, leaving 3 bases not matched to a gene. The CDR3 has 14 residues. Germline V gene sequence: CDR1 MGHDK, CDR2 SYGVNS. Note on this clone: The antigen is not known.

Cyclophosphamide on days +3 and +4 followed busulfan-fludarabine conditioning and a marrow graft. Only in-frame clones appear in the TCRdb table, and some are missing; sequencing was by immunoSEQ multiplex PCR. The table has 30,000 to 45,000 clones, roughly 78% seen once. The clonotype originates from a female patient in her thirties or forties who received an allogeneic stem cell transplant from a related donor, was CMV-positive, and had no GVHD. The graft donor may account for some of the T cells. The V gene is TRBV25-1, the J gene TRBJ1-5; 7 nucleotides agree with TRBD1. The specimen comprised CD4+ T cells sorted from blood, sampled roughly 1,900 days after a stem cell transplant with posttransplant cyclophosphamide. The CDR3 bases are TGTGCCAGCAGTATCGGACAGGGCAATCAGCCCCAGCATTTT. Translated, it gives CASSIGQGNQPQHF. Using reference TRBV25-1 and TRBJ1-5 for the parts outside the CDR3, the full variable domain is EADIYQTPRYLVIGTGKKITLECSQTMGHDKMYWYQQDPGMELHLIHYSYGVNSTEKGDLSSESTVSRIRTEHFPLTLESARPSHTSQYLCASSIGQGNQPQHFGDGTRLSIL.